Below are 24 T cell receptor beta chains sequenced from a single sample in a study of blood T cell repertoires in COVID-19. Method: immunoSEQ multiplex PCR; TCRdb's copy keeps in-frame clones and lacks some. This table holds hundreds of thousands of clones, roughly 85% found once. Sequenced sample: PBMCs or T cells enriched from blood (not recorded which). The receptors stem from a woman between 45 and 60 years old who had recovered from COVID-19.

The rearrangement joins TRBV7-9 to TRBJ1-1; no firm D call. Germline CDR1 reads SEHNR; CDR2 reads FQNEAQ (reference sequence). Trimming stripped 6 bases from V and 7 bases from J, with 21 bases between. The CDR3 runs 15 residues. CDR3 sequence (DNA): TGTGCCAGCAGAGGCACGCTATCTCGAGGCGTTGAAGCTTTCTTT. This sequence encodes CASRGTLSRGVEAFF.

The rearrangement uses TRBV20-1 and TRBJ1-5; no clear D. CDR1 is DFQATT and CDR2 is SNEGSKA in the germline V gene (reference sequence). The CDR3 totals 13 residues. Trimming took 3 bases from V and 7 from J, leaving 13 bases between them. The CDR3 coding sequence is TGCAGTGCTAGTACAAGAGGGCCGCAGCCCCAGCATTTT. Residues: CSASTRGPQPQHF.

This clone occurred once. The J gene is TRBJ1-6, the V gene TRBV7-9; D not resolved. The V and J ends lost 4 bases and 0 bases respectively, with 10 bases between them. CDR1 and CDR2 from the germline V gene are SEHNR and FQNEAQ (reference sequence). This CDR3 is 16 amino acids long. The CDR3 DNA sequence: TGTGCCAGCAGCTACGACAAGAGCTCCTATAATTCACCCCTCCACTTT. Protein sequence: CASSYDKSSYNSPLHF.

The chain is built from TRBV14 and TRBJ2-7; D remains unclear. CDR3 size: 12 residues. The germline gives CDR1 SGHDN, CDR2 FVKESK. Trimming pared 4 bases from V and 3 bases from J, leaving 7 bases between. The CDR3 coding sequence is TGTGCCAGCAGCCCTTCCTACTACGAGCAGTACTTC. This codes for CASSPSYYEQYF.

This clone was observed a single time. The chain is built from TRBV27 and TRBJ1-1, with 11 nucleotides matching TRBD1. The trim removed 2 bases at V and 9 bases at J, leaving 2 bases unmatched. The CDR3 extends over 13 amino acids. Per the germline V gene, CDR1 is MNHEY and CDR2 is SMNVEV (reference sequence). The CDR3 nucleotides read TGTGCCAGCAGTTTAGGACAGGGGGCTAAAGCTTTCTTT. This encodes CASSLGQGAKAFF.

The chain links TRBV29-1 to TRBJ1-1; D ambiguous. Germline V gives CDR1 SQVTM, CDR2 ANQGSEA. This CDR3 region has 12 residues. The V gene lost 4 bases and the J gene lost 8 bases, with 14 bases spanning the gap. The CDR3 region is CSVGPGGGEAFF. In nucleotides, the CDR3 is TGCAGCGTTGGCCCTGGTGGAGGGGAAGCTTTCTTT.

The rearrangement joins TRBV23-1 to TRBJ1-2; a possible D gene is TRBD1 (6 bases). TRBV23-1 qualifies as an ORF whose function is uncertain. The CDR3 has 20 residues. V was shortened by 2 bases and J by 8 bases, with 33 bases between the two germline ends. As DNA, the CDR3 is TGCGCCAGCAGTCAAGCCCGGCCCCCTCTTAACAGGGCTGGCGGACCCGGCTACACCTTC. Protein: CASSQARPPLNRAGGPGYTF.

This clone was detected many times. V gene TRBV19 combines with J gene TRBJ2-2; maybe TRBD1 (5 bases). V gave up 4 bases and J gave up 5 bases, with 11 bases separating them. Germline V gives CDR1 LNHDA, CDR2 SQIVND (reference sequence). The CDR3 sequence is 14 residues long. The DNA of the CDR3 is TGTGCCAGTAGTACAAGCCAGGGTACCGGGGAGCTGTTTTTT. This sequence encodes CASSTSQGTGELFF.

This chain connects TRBV28 to TRBJ1-1; TRBD1 agrees at 11 bases. This CDR3 has 19 residues. J gave up 6 bases and V 1 base, and 16 bases lay outside the gene matches. Germline V gene sequence: CDR1 MDHEN, CDR2 SYDVKM. This chain's CDR3 is CASSLLQLWDRGNSPEAFF. In nucleotides, the CDR3 is TGTGCCAGCAGTTTATTACAGCTATGGGACAGGGGGAATTCTCCTGAAGCTTTCTTT. The full variable domain, with the rest looked up from reference TRBV28 and TRBJ1-1, is DVKVTQSSRYLVKRTGEKVFLECVQDMDHENMFWYRQDPGLGLRLIYFSYDVKMKEKGDIPEGYSVSREKKERFSLILESASTNQTSMYLCASSLLQLWDRGNSPEAFFGQGTRLTVV.

The chain employs TRBV5-1 and TRBJ2-5, with D possibly TRBD1 on 5 matching bases. V was trimmed by 4 bases and J by 5 bases, leaving 12 bases between them. The length of the CDR3 is 13 residues. CDR1 is SGHRS and CDR2 is YFSETQ in the germline V gene. CDR3 protein: CASSMMTAETQYF. The CDR3, as DNA: TGCGCCAGCAGCATGATGACAGCGGAGACCCAGTACTTC.

The V gene is TRBV27, the J gene TRBJ1-5; possible D gene TRBD1, 6 bases. The CDR3 extends over 14 amino acids. Germline V lookup: CDR1 MNHEY, CDR2 SMNVEV (reference sequence). V dropped 3 bases and J dropped 7 bases, with 13 bases sitting between them. The chain's CDR3 is CASSFSRGSQPQHF. In DNA, the CDR3 is TGTGCCAGCAGTTTCTCCAGGGGTAGCCAGCCCCAGCATTTT.

V gene TRBV10-2 combines with J gene TRBJ1-2, with 10 nucleotides matching TRBD1. There are 16 residues in the CDR3. Germline CDR1 and CDR2: WSHSY and SAAADI. V lost 3 bases, J lost 8 bases, and 12 bases stayed unmatched. In DNA, the CDR3 is TGCGCCAGCAGTGACCCCTTAGCCGGGACAGGGGAAGGCTACACCTTC. Its protein product is CASSDPLAGTGEGYTF.

V gene TRBV6-1 combines with J gene TRBJ1-5; D ambiguous. The CDR3 runs to 13 residues. Deletions cut 2 bases from V and 7 bases from J, with 9 bases between. CDR1 is MNHNS, CDR2 SASEGT, per germline. The CDR3 DNA is TGTGCCAGCAGTGAATTCGGGAACCAGCCCCAGCATTTT. Amino acids: CASSEFGNQPQHF.

The J gene is TRBJ2-5, the V gene TRBV11-2; no clear D gene. V gave up 1 base and J gave up 5 bases, with 8 bases separating them. Germline lookup yields CDR1 SGHAT and CDR2 FQNNGV. This CDR3 is built from 13 residues. CDR3 protein: CASSLGLVETQYF. CDR3 in DNA: TGTGCCAGCAGCTTAGGGTTAGTGGAGACCCAGTACTTC.

The CDR3 DNA sequence: TGCGCCAGCAGCCAAGATCCGGGACAGGGTGCAGATACGCAGTATTTT. This gives the protein CASSQDPGQGADTQYF. The chain carries TRBV4-1 and TRBJ2-3; the match to TRBD1 covers 9 bases. V dropped 0 bases and J dropped 4; count of bases not matched to a gene: 5. CDR1 and CDR2 from the germline V gene are MGHRA and YSYEKL. This CDR3 contains 16 residues.

V gene TRBV4-2 combines with J gene TRBJ1-4; TRBD1 might be the D (5 bases). V lost 1 base, J lost 0 bases, and 9 bases lay in between. The CDR3 totals 16 residues. Germline CDR1 is LGHNA and CDR2 is YNFKEQ. The CDR3 is CASSQGQQATNEKLFF. The CDR3 coding sequence is TGTGCCAGCAGCCAAGGACAACAGGCAACTAATGAAAAACTGTTTTTT.

This chain joins TRBV6-5 and TRBJ2-5, with a possible D match to TRBD1 (6 bases). Germline lookup yields CDR1 MNHEY and CDR2 SVGAGI. The CDR3 is made up of 13 amino acids. V was clipped by 6 bases and J by 2 bases, with 10 bases between them. Written as DNA, the CDR3 is TGTGCCAGCAGCCGAGGACAGCAAGAGACCCAGTACTTC. Encoded protein: CASSRGQQETQYF.

The chain employs TRBV12-3 or TRBV12-4 and TRBJ1-2, with D unresolved. This CDR3 spans 13 amino acids. V was clipped by 6 bases and J by 2 bases, with 10 bases between them. The CDR3 sequence: CASSPQANYGYTF. The CDR3, as DNA: TGTGCCAGCAGCCCCCAGGCGAACTATGGCTACACCTTC.

This chain connects TRBV10-3 to TRBJ1-1; tentatively, D is TRBD1 (6 bases). Germline V CDR1 and CDR2: ENHRY, SYGVKD. CDR3 size: 16 residues. Trimming removed 0 bases from V and 4 bases from J, with 15 bases in between. As DNA, the CDR3 is TGTGCCATCAGTGAGTCGTCCGTCGGACAGCTCACTGAAGCTTTCTTT. Translated, it gives CAISESSVGQLTEAFF.

The chain has TRBV28 and TRBJ1-5, with 7 bases matching TRBD1. This CDR3 is built from 14 residues. J was trimmed by 6 bases and V by 6 bases; bases with no gene match: 8. CDR1 MDHEN and CDR2 SYDVKM come from the germline V gene. The CDR3 DNA reads TGTGCCAGCAGAATAGGTCAGGGGGGTCAGCCCCAGCATTTT. It translates to CASRIGQGGQPQHF.

The rearrangement links TRBV27 to TRBJ2-7, with 8 bases fitting TRBD1. Germline lookup yields CDR1 MNHEY and CDR2 SMNVEV (reference sequence). After removal of 6 bases from V and 4 bases from J, the junction contained 5 bases not matched to a gene. The length of the CDR3 is 13 residues. Written as DNA, the CDR3 is TGTGCCAGCAGCGGGACAGGAGGATACGAGCAGTACTTC. The encoded protein is CASSGTGGYEQYF.

The chain has TRBV7-3 and TRBJ2-1, with D possibly being TRBD1 (5 bases). Trimming took 5 bases from V and 8 from J, leaving 19 bases between them. This CDR3 region has 15 residues. Germline V CDR1 and CDR2: SGHTA, FQGTGA. CDR3 DNA: TGTGCCAGCAGCCCCTACTTTTCAGGGCGTGATGAGCAGTTCTTC. Its translation: CASSPYFSGRDEQFF.

The table lists this clone with a few counts. The gene calls are TRBV27 and TRBJ1-6; TRBD1 might be the D (6 bases). V was shortened by 7 bases and J by 8 bases, with 18 bases between the two germline ends. The CDR3 consists of 15 residues. Germline CDR1 and CDR2: MNHEY and SMNVEV (reference sequence). CDR3 in amino acids: CASTTQGPGYSPLHF. Here the CDR3 DNA reads TGTGCCAGCACCACACAGGGCCCGGGGTATTCACCCCTCCACTTT.

V usage is TRBV5-6 and J usage is TRBJ2-1; no clear D. Germline CDR1 is SGHDT and CDR2 is YYEEEE. This CDR3 comprises 13 residues. V was shortened by 1 base and J by 8 bases, with 10 bases between the two germline ends. This chain's CDR3 is CASSLYSLDEQFF. As DNA, the CDR3 is TGTGCCAGCAGCTTGTATAGTTTGGATGAGCAGTTCTTC.